The rows below give T cell receptor beta chains drawn from one sample of a study of T cell changes during pregnancy in multiple sclerosis. Some clones are missing from TCRdb's copy, which holds only in-frame ones; the method was immunoSEQ multiplex PCR. This sample has over 75,000 clones, with roughly 92% found just once. Sequenced here: peripheral blood, sampled in the first trimester of pregnancy. Receptors originate from a female donor with multiple sclerosis, enrolled in a pregnancy study. CDR3s include the opening cysteine and the closing phenylalanine or tryptophan. A D gene is named only where the DNA matches it firmly. Clone size appears in some rows only: once, few, many, or a class for an expanded clone.

clone size,CDR3 length,J gene,D gene,V gene,CDR3 DNA,CDR3 protein
NA,12,TRBJ1-2,NA,TRBV25-1,TGTGCCAGCCAGACGGAGCCTTATGGCTACACCTTC,CASQTEPYGYTF
once,14,TRBJ1-1,NA,TRBV25-1,TGTGCCAGCAATTTCGGGAAGTGGAACACTGAAGCTTTCTTT,CASNFGKWNTEAFF
once,14,TRBJ1-1,NA,TRBV2,TGTGCCAGCAGTGAAGTTAGGGGGTCAGCTGAAGCTTTCTTT,CASSEVRGSAEAFF
NA,15,TRBJ2-2,TRBD1,TRBV6-6,TGTGCCAGCAGAGACAGGGTAGCGAACACCGGGGAGCTGTTTTTT,CASRDRVANTGELFF
NA,17,TRBJ2-6,TRBD1,TRBV28,TGTGCCAGCAGTTCAGGGACAGGGATCTCTGGGGCCAACGTCCTGACTTTC,CASSSGTGISGANVLTF
NA,13,TRBJ1-2,NA,TRBV10-3,TGTGCCATCAGTGAAGCGGGTCCCTATGGCTACACCTTC,CAISEAGPYGYTF
NA,18,TRBJ2-7,TRBD2,TRBV27,TGTGCCAGCGCTCCGGGACTAGCGGAAACCAGAGGACTACGCGAGCAGTACTTC,CASAPGLAETRGLREQYF
NA,17,TRBJ1-3,TRBD1,TRBV7-7,TGTGCTAGCAGCTTAACTCCTCTTGAGGGGGCAAGAAACACCATATATTTT,CASSLTPLEGARNTIYF
NA,15,TRBJ1-2,TRBD1,TRBV28,TGTGCCAGCAGGCCTTCAGACAGGGAGAGCTATGGCTACACCTTC,CASRPSDRESYGYTF
NA,15,TRBJ1-2,NA,TRBV5-1,TGCGCCAGCAGCTTGGCCACCGGACAGTCCTATGGCTACACCTTC,CASSLATGQSYGYTF
NA,15,TRBJ2-1,NA,TRBV2,TGTGCCAGCAGTTATACAGGGAGCTCCTACAATGAGCAGTTCTTC,CASSYTGSSYNEQFF
NA,16,TRBJ2-7,NA,TRBV27,TGTGCCAGCAGTTTATCGAGGGGCGGGGCCCCCTACGAGCAGTACTTC,CASSLSRGGAPYEQYF
NA,11,TRBJ2-7,NA,TRBV7-2,TGTGCCAGCAGCCTCCTCCGCGAGCAGTACTTC,CASSLLREQYF
NA,15,TRBJ1-5,NA,TRBV5-6,TGTGCCAGCAGCTTGGGACTCAGGGTAGGACAGCCCCAGCATTTT,CASSLGLRVGQPQHF
NA,15,TRBJ2-7,TRBD2,TRBV5-4,TGTGCCAGCAGCGTGGGACTAGCGGACTCCTACGAGCAGTACTTC,CASSVGLADSYEQYF
NA,11,TRBJ2-1,NA,TRBV27,TGTGCCAGCAGAAGCCACAATGAGCAGTTCTTC,CASRSHNEQFF
NA,15,TRBJ2-5,NA,TRBV19,TGTGCCAGTAGTATCCCAGCGAGTATGGGAGAGACCCAGTACTTC,CASSIPASMGETQYF
NA,13,TRBJ2-7,TRBD2,TRBV14,TGTGCCAGCAGCCCACGGACTAGTTTCGAGCAGTACTTC,CASSPRTSFEQYF
NA,14,TRBJ1-1,TRBD1,TRBV19,TGTGCCAGTAAGGGCAGGGGGCTTGGCACTGAAGCTTTCTTT,CASKGRGLGTEAFF
NA,14,TRBJ2-3,TRBD1,TRBV5-1,TGCGCCAGCACCCGAGGGACAGTTCCTGATACGCAGTATTTT,CASTRGTVPDTQYF
NA,20,TRBJ2-2,TRBD2,TRBV9,TGTGCCAGCAGCGAGAGGGGGGTGGAGACTAGCGGGAGCGGCACCGGGGAGCTGTTTTTT,CASSERGVETSGSGTGELFF
NA,14,TRBJ2-7,TRBD2,TRBV4-1,TGCGCCAGCAGCCGACGTAGCGGGGCCTACGAGCAGTACTTC,CASSRRSGAYEQYF
NA,15,TRBJ1-2,TRBD1,TRBV18,TGTGCCAGCTCACCACCTATCGGGACAGCCAATGGCTACACCTTC,CASSPPIGTANGYTF
NA,23,TRBJ1-1,NA,TRBV28,TGTGCCAGCAGTTCTTTATTAGGGAGGGGGTCGGCCCTCGGACTATCTATGAACACTGAAGCTTTCTTT,CASSSLLGRGSALGLSMNTEAFF
NA,11,TRBJ2-3,NA,TRBV6-5,TGTGCCAGCAAAAATATAGATACGCAGTATTTT,CASKNIDTQYF
NA,14,TRBJ2-6,NA,TRBV29-1,TGCAGCGTTGCACAGAGCTCTGGGGCCAACGTCCTGACTTTC,CSVAQSSGANVLTF
NA,16,TRBJ2-1,NA,TRBV28,TGTGCCAGCAGTTGGAAAGGGGCTTTGCGATACAATGAGCAGTTCTTC,CASSWKGALRYNEQFF
NA,16,TRBJ2-5,TRBD2,TRBV9,TGTGCCAGCAGCGTAGGAGGGGGACTAGCGGGCGAGACCCAGTACTTC,CASSVGGGLAGETQYF
NA,16,TRBJ2-3,NA,TRBV5-6,TGTGCCAGCAGCCAGGCCACTAGGCTCCACACAGATACGCAGTATTTT,CASSQATRLHTDTQYF
once,12,TRBJ2-7,NA,TRBV7-9,TGTGCCAGCAGCAAAAGGGGGTTCGAGCAGTACTTC,CASSKRGFEQYF
NA,17,TRBJ2-1,TRBD2,TRBV7-9,TGTGCCAGCAGCTTCTTGAAGCGGGGGAGCTCCTACAATGAGCAGTTCTTC,CASSFLKRGSSYNEQFF
NA,17,TRBJ2-2,TRBD2,TRBV5-1,TGCGCCAGCAGCTGGCTTGAGACTAGCGGACCGACCGGGGAGCTGTTTTTT,CASSWLETSGPTGELFF
NA,13,TRBJ2-1,NA,TRBV19,TGTGCCAGTAGTATAGCTATGTCCAATGAGCAGTTCTTC,CASSIAMSNEQFF
NA,16,TRBJ2-1,TRBD2,TRBV7-2,TGTGCCAGCAGCTTAGCTCTAGCGGGAGGAAACAATGAGCAGTTCTTC,CASSLALAGGNNEQFF
NA,16,TRBJ2-5,NA,TRBV7-6,TGTGCCAGCATCCCCCTCCGAGAGTTAGCGGAAGAGACCCAGTACTTC,CASIPLRELAEETQYF
NA,19,TRBJ1-3,NA,TRBV10-3,TGTGCCATCAGTGAGTCTATAGAGTCGCTTGCGACGGGAGGAAACACCATATATTTT,CAISESIESLATGGNTIYF
NA,15,TRBJ2-7,TRBD2,TRBV7-8,TGTGCCAGCAGTCGGGAGGCATCTCAGTCCTACGAGCAGTACTTC,CASSREASQSYEQYF